The 16 T cell receptor beta chains given below trace back to one sample, sequenced in a study of T cell responses to AZD1222 COVID-19 vaccine. Data came from immunoSEQ multiplex PCR; TCRdb stores just in-frame clones and leaves some out. This sample carries more than 150,000 clones, 85% to 95% of them seen once, and the ten largest clones take 0.64%. The material was peripheral blood, obtained on day 0 of AZD1222 vaccination. The receptors shown here come from an adult in good health.

The chain uses TRBV3-1 (or the pseudogene TRBV3-2) and TRBJ1-2; D ambiguous. The CDR3 runs to 14 residues. Per germline, CDR1 LGHDT and CDR2 YNNKEL (reference sequence). V was cut by 0 bases and J by 8 bases, with 13 bases left in between. The CDR3 nucleotides are TGTGCCAGCAGCCAAGATAAGACAAGGGTAGGCTACACCTTC. This codes for CASSQDKTRVGYTF.

DNA for the CDR3: TGTGCCAGCCAACTCGGGGGTAGCAATCAGCCCCAGCATTTT. Amino acid sequence: CASQLGGSNQPQHF. This chain uses TRBV10-3 with TRBJ1-5, with D perhaps TRBD1 (5 bases). This CDR3 has 14 amino acids. Trimming took 10 bases from V and 0 from J, leaving 13 bases between them. Germline V gene lookup returns CDR1 ENHRY and CDR2 SYGVKD.

The sample holds one count of this clone. The V gene is TRBV25-1, the J gene TRBJ1-4; D call uncertain. The CDR3 contains 15 residues. The V and J ends lost 4 bases and 6 bases respectively, with 15 bases between them. Germline values: CDR1 MGHDK, CDR2 SYGVNS. The CDR3 sequence is CASSAFAGNHEKLFF. DNA of the CDR3: TGTGCCAGCAGTGCCTTCGCGGGGAACCATGAAAAACTGTTTTTT.

The chain joins TRBV6-5 to TRBJ1-3; D possibly corresponds to TRBD1 (5 bases). V gave up 11 bases and J gave up 9 bases, with 23 bases separating them. The CDR3 has 14 amino acids. The germline V gene has CDR1 MNHEY and CDR2 SVGAGI. The CDR3 nucleotides read TGTGCCGCCTCCCGGGACTACTCGTCAGGCACCATATATTTT. Translation gives CAASRDYSSGTIYF.

The CDR3 region has the DNA TGTGCCAGCGCCCGACAAGGGGCCGGGGGCAATCAGCCCCAGCATTTT. Amino acid sequence: CASARQGAGGNQPQHF. The gene calls are TRBV27 and TRBJ1-5; possible D gene TRBD1, 5 bases. V lost 8 bases, J lost 2 bases, and 19 bases lay in between. The CDR3 is made up of 16 amino acids. Per germline, CDR1 MNHEY and CDR2 SMNVEV (reference sequence).

The rearrangement uses TRBV5-5 and TRBJ1-2, with 11 bases fitting TRBD1. V lost 3 bases, J lost 4 bases, and 5 bases stayed unmatched. CDR1 and CDR2 from the germline V gene are SGHKS and YYEKEE (reference sequence). This CDR3 is built from 15 residues. CDR3 sequence reads: CASSSLGQGAYGYTF. The CDR3 nucleotides read TGTGCCAGCAGCTCGTTAGGACAGGGGGCCTATGGCTACACCTTC.

The sample holds one count of this clone. The rearrangement uses TRBV6-1 and TRBJ1-2; D is unclear. V gave up 0 bases and J gave up 3 bases, with 5 bases separating them. Germline V gene data show CDR1 as MNHNS and CDR2 as SASEGT. The CDR3 is made up of 13 amino acids. The CDR3 DNA reads as TGTGCCAGCAGTGAAGCGCCGGACTATGGCTACACCTTC. Translation gives CASSEAPDYGYTF.

V and J are TRBV2 and TRBJ2-5; D is ambiguous. V lost 6 bases, J lost 3 bases, and 5 bases lay in between. The V gene's germline CDR1 is SNHLY and CDR2 FYNNEI. The CDR3 consists of 11 residues. The CDR3 DNA reads TGTGCCAGCAGAAGCGAAGAGACCCAGTACTTC. This gives the protein CASRSEETQYF.

This rearrangement joins TRBV7-3 to TRBJ2-5; D remains ambiguous. Germline V CDR1 and CDR2: SGHTA, FQGTGA. Trimming removed 3 bases from V and 2 bases from J, with 13 bases in between. CDR3 length: 15 residues. This CDR3 is CASSLRFSPQETQYF. CDR3 bases: TGTGCCAGCAGCTTGAGATTTTCCCCACAAGAGACCCAGTACTTC.

In its sample, this clone was seen once. The chain has TRBV5-5 and TRBJ2-1; D is uncertain. Germline CDR1 and CDR2: SGHKS and YYEKEE (reference sequence). V was trimmed by 4 bases and J by 8 bases, leaving 13 bases between them. CDR3 length: 13 residues. CDR3 loop: CASSQLRGDEQFF. The CDR3 nucleotides read TGTGCCAGCAGCCAATTACGAGGCGATGAGCAGTTCTTC. The full variable domain, its missing parts supplied by reference TRBV5-5 and TRBJ2-1, is DAGVTQSPTHLIKTRGQQVTLRCSPISGHKSVSWYQQVLGQGPQFIFQYYEKEERGRGNFPDRFSARQFPNYSSELNVNALLLGDSALYLCASSQLRGDEQFFGPGTRLTVL.

This clone came up a few times. The chain couples TRBV5-1 to TRBJ1-2; 8 bases match TRBD1. Per germline, CDR1 SGHRS and CDR2 YFSETQ. This CDR3 comprises 16 residues. The V segment lost 4 bases and the J segment 4 bases; nucleotides outside the gene matches: 12. As DNA, the CDR3 is TGCGCCAGCAGCCCAACGACAGGGGAGAGTGGCTATGGCTACACCTTC. Translated: CASSPTTGESGYGYTF.

This chain links TRBV12-3 or TRBV12-4 with TRBJ2-7; D gene unclear. V was shortened by 6 bases and J by 2 bases, with 8 bases between the two germline ends. The CDR3 extends over 12 amino acids. CDR3 DNA sequence: TGTGCCAGCAGCCCTCTGCCCTACGAGCAGTACTTC. Its translation is CASSPLPYEQYF.

As to this clone: The junction and the germline gene differ at one end; a read error may be behind it. The chain uses TRBV15 and TRBJ1-5, with D possibly TRBD1 on 5 matching bases. The germline CDR1 and CDR2 sequences are LNHNV and YYDKDF (reference sequence). The CDR3 loop spans 13 amino acids. CDR3 nucleotides: TGTGCCACCAGCAGAGCCGGCGGGGGATACCAGCGTTTT. Its protein is CATSRAGGGYQRF.

V gene TRBV30 combines with J gene TRBJ1-3; tentatively, D is TRBD1 (6 bases). Germline V gene data show CDR1 as GTSNPN and CDR2 as SVGIG (reference sequence). Trimming shortened V by 2 bases and J by 2 bases, and 16 bases separated the two germline ends. The length of the CDR3 is 16 residues. The CDR3: CAWSRPGVSAGNTIYF. CDR3 in DNA: TGTGCCTGGAGTCGTCCAGGGGTTTCTGCTGGAAACACCATATATTTT.

The CDR3, as DNA: TGCGCCAGCAGCCAAGAAAGAGTGAGGAACACTGAAGCTTTCTTT. It yields the protein CASSQERVRNTEAFF. The chain employs TRBV4-1 and TRBJ1-1; D ambiguous. Germline V gene lookup returns CDR1 MGHRA and CDR2 YSYEKL. The ends were cut back, 0 bases at V and 1 base at J, with 9 bases in the middle. The CDR3 spans 15 residues.

This chain uses TRBV28 with TRBJ2-3; unclear D gene. The CDR3 length is 13 residues. Trimming pared 6 bases from V and 1 base from J, leaving 8 bases between. Germline assignment: CDR1 MDHEN and CDR2 SYDVKM. CDR3 loop: CASSAGGTDTQYF. DNA for the CDR3: TGTGCCAGCAGCGCAGGAGGCACAGATACGCAGTATTTT.